What follows are 27 T cell receptor beta chains derived from one specimen sequenced in a study of identical twins. TCRdb re-called the 5' RACE reads with MiXCR, one entry per CDR3 protein. The sample shows some 1,700,000 distinct CDR3 sequences, under 35% of them seen only once. Material for sequencing was cord blood. These receptors originate from a newborn girl in good health.

This clonotype showed up just a few times. The chain uses TRBV20-1 and TRBJ1-2; 9 bases match TRBD1. The length of the CDR3 is 13 residues. V shed 6 bases, J shed 8 bases, and the junction held 10 bases outside the gene matches. Germline-derived CDR1 and CDR2 are DFQATT and SNEGSKA (reference sequence). The CDR3 reads CSAPSGTGNGYTF. The DNA for the CDR3 is TGCAGTGCCCCCTCCGGGACAGGGAACGGCTACACCTTC.

This clonotype came up many times. As DNA, the CDR3 is TGTGCCAGCAGTGATTGGACAGGCACGGATGGCTACACCTTC. Translation gives CASSDWTGTDGYTF. This chain connects TRBV25-1 to TRBJ1-2, with 7 bases fitting TRBD1. Germline CDR1 reads MGHDK; CDR2 reads SYGVNS. This CDR3 is built from 14 residues. J was trimmed by 6 bases and V by 3 bases; bases with no gene match: 7.

This clonotype has more than one count but fewer than ten. V usage is TRBV20-1 and J usage is TRBJ2-5; no clear D gene. Germline V gives CDR1 DFQATT, CDR2 SNEGSKA (reference sequence). This CDR3 spans 13 amino acids. The V and J ends lost 3 bases and 3 bases respectively, with 11 bases between them. Here the CDR3 DNA reads TGCAGTGCTAGTCCCACGGTCAAAGAGACCCAGTACTTC. Translation gives CSASPTVKETQYF.

V gene TRBV10-3 combines with J gene TRBJ2-3, with 7 bases lining up with TRBD1. This CDR3 region has 14 residues. V was pared by 11 bases and J by 2 bases, with 10 bases of the junction left unmatched. Germline V gene sequence: CDR1 ENHRY, CDR2 SYGVKD. The CDR3 spells CAVNPTGFTDTQYF. For the CDR3, the DNA is TGTGCCGTTAATCCGACAGGGTTCACAGATACGCAGTATTTT.

The chain has TRBV12-3 or TRBV12-4 and TRBJ2-1; D unclear. This CDR3 has 15 amino acids. V was shortened by 6 bases and J by 8 bases, with 20 bases between the two germline ends. CDR3 residues: CASSYTSRPGHEQFF. The DNA of the CDR3 is TGTGCCAGCAGCTATACCTCGAGACCCGGTCATGAGCAGTTCTTC.

This clonotype was counted ten times or more. The chain recombines TRBV20-1 with TRBJ2-1; 9 nucleotides line up with TRBD1. This CDR3 is 13 amino acids long. In germline, CDR1 is DFQATT, CDR2 SNEGSKA (reference sequence). The CDR3 nucleotides read TGCAGCGCCCGGGACAGGGCCTACAATGAGCAGTTCTTC. Its translation is CSARDRAYNEQFF.

The chain links TRBV24-1 to TRBJ2-2, with TRBD2 matching over 9 bases. V dropped 0 bases and J dropped 0; count of bases not matched to a gene: 10. CDR1 KGHDR and CDR2 SFDVKD come from the germline V gene. This CDR3 is built from 20 residues. The CDR3 DNA sequence: TGTGCCACCAGTGATTTGCGCGGGAGGGCCTTAGTGCCGAACACCGGGGAGCTGTTTTTT. Amino acids: CATSDLRGRALVPNTGELFF.

This clonotype occurred a few times. This chain connects TRBV29-1 to TRBJ1-1, with no clear D. In germline, CDR1 is SQVTM, CDR2 ANQGSEA. The CDR3 loop spans 14 amino acids. V lost 3 bases, J lost 1 base, and 12 bases lay in between. The CDR3 here is CSVEAPRENTEAFF. DNA of the CDR3: TGCAGCGTTGAGGCCCCGCGAGAGAACACTGAAGCTTTCTTT. The full variable domain, rest sourced from reference TRBV29-1 and TRBJ1-1, is SAVISQKPSRDICQRGTSLTIQCQVDSQVTMMFWYRQQPGQSLTLIATANQGSEATYESGFVIDKFPISRPNLTFSTLTVSNMSPEDSSIYLCSVEAPRENTEAFFGQGTRLTVV.

This clonotype was seen a handful of times. J is TRBJ1-5 and V is TRBV20-1; no definite D call. Germline V gives CDR1 DFQATT, CDR2 SNEGSKA (reference sequence). The V gene lost 7 bases and the J gene lost 0 bases, with 13 bases spanning the gap. The CDR3 totals 14 residues. The CDR3, as DNA: TGCAGTGTTCTGCCGGACGGTAGCAATCAGCCCCAGCATTTT. It yields the protein CSVLPDGSNQPQHF.

In this sample, this clonotype turned up a few times. V gene TRBV10-3 combines with J gene TRBJ2-7, with 9 bases matching TRBD1. Germline V lookup: CDR1 ENHRY, CDR2 SYGVKD. The CDR3 loop spans 13 amino acids. V gave up 8 bases and J gave up 3 bases; unmatched junction bases: 5. The DNA for the CDR3 is TGTGCCATCGGGGACAGGGAGATCTACGAGCAGTACTTC. Its translation: CAIGDREIYEQYF.

This clonotype was counted at least ten times. V gene TRBV12-3 or TRBV12-4 combines with J gene TRBJ2-3, with unresolved D. This CDR3 has 14 amino acids. With 5 bases removed from V and 1 base from J, the gap between germline ends came to 10 bases. CDR3 bases: TGTGCCAGCAGTCTCGCGTTACGCACAGATACGCAGTATTTT. Protein sequence: CASSLALRTDTQYF.

This clonotype was observed many times. This chain links TRBV28 with TRBJ1-6, with D perhaps TRBD1 (5 bases). The CDR3 has 14 residues. Germline lookup yields CDR1 MDHEN and CDR2 SYDVKM. Deletions cut 11 bases from V and 0 bases from J, with 11 bases between. The CDR3 DNA is TGTGCCGTCCGGGGGAGCTCCTATAATTCACCCCTCCACTTT. Encoded protein: CAVRGSSYNSPLHF.

This clonotype was recorded a few times. The genes are TRBV28 and TRBJ2-3; 11 nucleotides line up with TRBD2. J was trimmed by 2 bases and V by 4 bases; bases with no gene match: 8. The CDR3 has 17 amino acids. Germline V gene data show CDR1 as MDHEN and CDR2 as SYDVKM. Written as DNA, the CDR3 is TGTGCCAGCAGTTCCACCTTAGCGGGAGGGCCCACAGATACGCAGTATTTT. Amino acids: CASSSTLAGGPTDTQYF.

DNA of the CDR3: TGTGCCAGCAGTTTACTGAGACTAGCGGGCAATGAGCAGTTCTTC. It yields the protein CASSLLRLAGNEQFF. This chain joins TRBV27 and TRBJ2-1; the match to TRBD2 covers 10 bases. This CDR3 comprises 15 residues. Germline assignment: CDR1 MNHEY and CDR2 SMNVEV (reference sequence). V shed 2 bases, J shed 6 bases, and the junction held 4 bases outside the gene matches.

The V and J genes are TRBV4-2 and TRBJ2-3, with D unclear. Germline CDR1 reads LGHNA; CDR2 reads YNFKEQ. The CDR3 is 14 amino acids. V was clipped by 0 bases and J by 2 bases, with 6 bases between them. The CDR3 region is CASSQEDDTDTQYF. CDR3 DNA sequence: TGTGCCAGCAGCCAAGAGGACGACACAGATACGCAGTATTTT.

V is TRBV6-5 and J is TRBJ1-4; tentative D call: TRBD1 (5 bases). The V end was cut by 2 bases, the J end by 6 bases, with 10 bases between. Per the germline V gene, CDR1 is MNHEY and CDR2 is SVGAGI. The CDR3 totals 14 residues. The CDR3 loop is CASSYRGPHEKLFF. Written as DNA, the CDR3 is TGTGCCAGCAGTTACAGGGGTCCCCATGAAAAACTGTTTTTT.

This clonotype showed up many times. The rearrangement joins TRBV27 to TRBJ1-2, with D unclear. Germline V lookup: CDR1 MNHEY, CDR2 SMNVEV (reference sequence). This CDR3 spans 13 amino acids. Between the trimmed V and J ends, which lost 3 bases and 6 bases, there was a span of 11 bases. Here the CDR3 reads CASSFGRWNGYTF. CDR3 nucleotides: TGTGCCAGCAGTTTCGGGAGGTGGAATGGCTACACCTTC.

The chain is built from TRBV27 and TRBJ2-3; D is undetermined. CDR1 and CDR2 (germline): MNHEY, SMNVEV (reference sequence). The ends were cut back, 5 bases at V and 1 base at J, with 16 bases in the middle. This CDR3 contains 16 residues. CDR3 bases: TGTGCCAGCAGTCCCAGAATATTCCGTCGCACAGATACGCAGTATTTT. As protein: CASSPRIFRRTDTQYF.

Concerning this clonotype itself: A read error may account for a junction end that differs from germline. The V and J genes are TRBV20-1 and TRBJ1-4; 11 bases agree with TRBD1. CDR1 and CDR2 from the germline V gene are DFQATT and SNEGSKA (reference sequence). The CDR3 extends over 15 amino acids. The DNA for the CDR3 is TGCAGTGCCCGCGGACAGGGGGCAGCTAATGAAGAACTGTTTTTT. This encodes CSARGQGAANEELFF.

This clonotype occurred a few times. This sequence joins TRBV28 and TRBJ2-3; D gene ambiguous. CDR1 is MDHEN and CDR2 is SYDVKM in the germline V gene. CDR3 length equals 15 residues. V lost 1 base and J lost 2, with 10 bases in between. Here the CDR3 DNA reads TGTGCCAGCAGTTTATTGGTTACAAACACAGATACGCAGTATTTT. It is translated as CASSLLVTNTDTQYF.

The chain joins TRBV5-1 to TRBJ1-4; D possibly corresponds to TRBD1 (5 bases). V was shortened by 4 bases and J by 8 bases, with 12 bases between the two germline ends. Germline V lookup: CDR1 SGHRS, CDR2 YFSETQ. This CDR3 contains 13 residues. CDR3 DNA: TGCGCCAGCAGCCTACAGGATGGCGAAAAACTGTTTTTT. The encoded protein is CASSLQDGEKLFF.

CDR3 DNA: TGTGCCAGCAGCTTAAGGGTTCCACTAGCGTCTAGCACAGATACGCAGTATTTT. Amino acids: CASSLRVPLASSTDTQYF. The chain links TRBV7-2 to TRBJ2-3, with 7 positions matching TRBD2. This CDR3 is built from 18 residues. The V segment lost 2 bases and the J segment 0 bases; nucleotides outside the gene matches: 11. CDR1 and CDR2 (germline): SGHTA, FQGNSA.

This clonotype came up many times. V and J are TRBV6-5 and TRBJ2-5; no firm D call. The length of the CDR3 is 14 residues. The germline V gene has CDR1 MNHEY and CDR2 SVGAGI. V lost 2 bases to trimming and J lost 2 bases, with 9 bases between them. CDR3 sequence reads: CASSYGPVQETQYF. The CDR3, as DNA: TGTGCCAGCAGTTACGGACCAGTACAAGAGACCCAGTACTTC.

As concerns this clonotype: One end of the junction is discordant with germline, which a read error may explain. J is TRBJ2-4 and V is TRBV25-1; 8 nucleotides match TRBD2. Germline V gene data show CDR1 as MGHDK and CDR2 as SYGVNS. This CDR3 is built from 11 residues. CDR3 region: CASGEAGLAYF. Written as DNA, the CDR3 is TGTGCCAGCGGTGAAGCTGGACTAGCGTACTTC.

The chain is built from TRBV5-6 and TRBJ1-6; D is unresolved. V was trimmed by 3 bases and J by 3 bases, leaving 13 bases between them. This CDR3 is 16 amino acids long. The germline V gene has CDR1 SGHDT and CDR2 YYEEEE. CDR3 sequence: CASSSKDWFYNSPLHF. The CDR3 bases are TGTGCCAGCAGCTCTAAGGACTGGTTCTATAATTCACCCCTCCACTTT.

This clonotype came up many times. The genes are TRBV28 and TRBJ1-2, with D perhaps matching TRBD1 (5 bases). Germline loops: CDR1 MDHEN, CDR2 SYDVKM. V gave up 2 bases and J gave up 7 bases, with 8 bases separating them. The CDR3 covers 12 residues. Here the CDR3 reads CASSLRGRGYTF. DNA of the CDR3: TGTGCCAGCAGTTTAAGGGGACGTGGCTACACCTTC.

CDR3 in amino acids: CASKTGRGAYYEQYF. The CDR3, as DNA: TGTGCCAGCAAAACGGGGAGGGGAGCCTACTACGAGCAGTACTTC. The chain carries TRBV2 and TRBJ2-7; 7 bases agree with TRBD2. Germline lookup yields CDR1 SNHLY and CDR2 FYNNEI. J lost 3 bases, V lost 7 bases, and 12 bases had no gene match. The CDR3 is 15 amino acids.